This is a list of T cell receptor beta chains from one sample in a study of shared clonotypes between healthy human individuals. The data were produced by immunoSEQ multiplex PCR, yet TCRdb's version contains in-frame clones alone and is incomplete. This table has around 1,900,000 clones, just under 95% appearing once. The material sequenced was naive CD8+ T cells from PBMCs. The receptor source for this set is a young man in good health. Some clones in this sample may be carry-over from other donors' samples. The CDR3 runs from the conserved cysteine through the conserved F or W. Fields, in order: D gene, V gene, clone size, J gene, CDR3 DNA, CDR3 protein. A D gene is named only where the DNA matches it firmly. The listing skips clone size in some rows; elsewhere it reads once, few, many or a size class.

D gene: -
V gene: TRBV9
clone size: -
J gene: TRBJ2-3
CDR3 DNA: TGTGCCAGCAGCGAGGGGGATACGCAGTATTTT
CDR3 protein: CASSEGDTQYF

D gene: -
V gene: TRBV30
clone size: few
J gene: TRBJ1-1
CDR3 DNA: TGTGCCTGGAGTGTCTGGGGTGCTGAAGCTTTCTTT
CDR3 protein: CAWSVWGAEAFF

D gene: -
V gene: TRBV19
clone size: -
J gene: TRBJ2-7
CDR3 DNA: TGTGCCAGTAGTAAAACAGGAGACGGCTACGAGCAGTACTTC
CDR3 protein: CASSKTGDGYEQYF

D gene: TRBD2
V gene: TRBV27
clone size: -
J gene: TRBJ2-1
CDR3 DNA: TGTGCCAGCAGTTTCCAACTAGCGGGAGGCAAGAGCTCCTACAATGAGCAGTTCTTC
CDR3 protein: CASSFQLAGGKSSYNEQFF

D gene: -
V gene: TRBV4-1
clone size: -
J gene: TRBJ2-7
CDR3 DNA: TGCGCCAGCAGCCCCAGGCACGGCTACGAGCAGTACTTC
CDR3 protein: CASSPRHGYEQYF

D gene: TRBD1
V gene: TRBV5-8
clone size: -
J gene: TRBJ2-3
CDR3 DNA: TGTGCCAGCAGTCCGGGACAGGGGCATACGCAGTATTTT
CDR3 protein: CASSPGQGHTQYF

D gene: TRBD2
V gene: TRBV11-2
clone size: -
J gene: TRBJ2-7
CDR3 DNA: TGTGCCAGCAGCTCCGGGGGGGGTTACGAGCAGTACTTC
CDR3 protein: CASSSGGGYEQYF

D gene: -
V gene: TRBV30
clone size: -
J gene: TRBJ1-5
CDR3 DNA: TGTGCCTGGAACTCCGGACTACAGGCCCAGCATTTT
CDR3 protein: CAWNSGLQAQHF

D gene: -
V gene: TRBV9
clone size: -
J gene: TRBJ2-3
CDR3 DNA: TGTGCCAGCAGCGTAGAAGTTTTAACAGATACGCAGTATTTT
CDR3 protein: CASSVEVLTDTQYF

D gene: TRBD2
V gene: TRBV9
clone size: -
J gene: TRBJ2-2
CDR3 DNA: TGTGCCAGCAGCGTGATGGGACTAGTTAACACCGGGGAGCTGTTTTTT
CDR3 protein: CASSVMGLVNTGELFF

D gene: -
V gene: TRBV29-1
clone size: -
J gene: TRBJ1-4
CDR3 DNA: TGCAGCGTTGACAGCGGTGAAAAACTGTTTTTT
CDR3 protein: CSVDSGEKLFF

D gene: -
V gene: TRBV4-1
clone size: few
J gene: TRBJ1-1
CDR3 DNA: TGCGCCAGCAGCCAAGATGCGGTGACGAACACTGAAGCTTTCTTT
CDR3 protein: CASSQDAVTNTEAFF

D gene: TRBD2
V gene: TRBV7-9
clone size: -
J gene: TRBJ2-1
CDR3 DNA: TGTGCCAGCAGCCCACCCCCAGCGGGAGGGGCCTACAATGAGCAGTTCTTC
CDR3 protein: CASSPPPAGGAYNEQFF

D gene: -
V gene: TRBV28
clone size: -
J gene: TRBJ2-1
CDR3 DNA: TGTGCCAGCAGTTTAGGAACAGGGACGAATGAGCAGTTCTTC
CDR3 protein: CASSLGTGTNEQFF

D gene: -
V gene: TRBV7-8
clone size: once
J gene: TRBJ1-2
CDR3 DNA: TGTGCCAGCAGTTCTCCCCGAGTAGGTGCATCTGTTGGCTACACCTTC
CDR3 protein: CASSSPRVGASVGYTF

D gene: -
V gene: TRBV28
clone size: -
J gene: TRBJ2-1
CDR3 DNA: TGTGCGGCGGACTCCTACAATGAGCAGTTCTTC
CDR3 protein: CAADSYNEQFF

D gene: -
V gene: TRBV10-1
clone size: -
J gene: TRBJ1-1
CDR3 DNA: TGCGCCAGCAGTTCGGGACGGCGGAACACTGAAGCTTTCTTT
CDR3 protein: CASSSGRRNTEAFF

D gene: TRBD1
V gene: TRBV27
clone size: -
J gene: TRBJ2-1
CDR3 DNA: TGTGCCAGCAGCCTCGGACAGGGCGCCTACAATGAGCAGTTCTTC
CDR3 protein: CASSLGQGAYNEQFF

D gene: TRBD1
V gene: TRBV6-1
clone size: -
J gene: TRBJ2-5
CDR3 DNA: TGTGCCAGCAGTGCCTTCCCCCAGGGGGCGGAGGAGACCCAGTACTTC
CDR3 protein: CASSAFPQGAEETQYF

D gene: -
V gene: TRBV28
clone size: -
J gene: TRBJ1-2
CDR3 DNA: TGTGCCAGCAGCCAAGGACGGAGGATTAACTATGGCTACACCTTC
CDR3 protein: CASSQGRRINYGYTF

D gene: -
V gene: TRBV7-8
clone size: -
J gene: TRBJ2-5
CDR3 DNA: TGTGCCAGCAGCAGTGGTTCTCCAGAGACCCAGTACTTC
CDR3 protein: CASSSGSPETQYF

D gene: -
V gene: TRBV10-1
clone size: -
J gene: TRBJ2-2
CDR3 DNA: TGCGCCAGCAGTGGGTCAGTCGGAGGGCGGATAACCGGGGAGCTGTTTTTT
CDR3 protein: CASSGSVGGRITGELFF

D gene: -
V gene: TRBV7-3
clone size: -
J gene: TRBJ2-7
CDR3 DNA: TGTGCCAGCAGCCCCTCCCCCCGCTACTACGAGCAGTACTTC
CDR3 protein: CASSPSPRYYEQYF

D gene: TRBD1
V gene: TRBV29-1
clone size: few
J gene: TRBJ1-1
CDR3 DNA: TGCAGCGTTGAACCCGACAGGGCTAACACTGAAGCTTTCTTT
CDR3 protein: CSVEPDRANTEAFF

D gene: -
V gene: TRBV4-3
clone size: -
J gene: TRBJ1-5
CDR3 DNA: TGCGCCAGCACCCAGGGGTTGGGGGGTAGCAATCAGCCCCAGCATTTT
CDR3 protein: CASTQGLGGSNQPQHF

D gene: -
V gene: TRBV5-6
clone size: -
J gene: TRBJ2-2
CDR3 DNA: TGTGCCAGCAGCACAGGGAACACCGGGGAGCTGTTTTTT
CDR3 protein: CASSTGNTGELFF

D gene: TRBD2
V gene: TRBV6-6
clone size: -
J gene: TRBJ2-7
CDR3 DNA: TGTGCCAGCAGCACACTAGCGGGAGTCTACGAGCAGTACTTC
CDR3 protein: CASSTLAGVYEQYF

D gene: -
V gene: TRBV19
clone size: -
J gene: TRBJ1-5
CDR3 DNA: TGTGCCAGTAGTATAGATGGGGATAGCAATCAGCCCCAGCATTTT
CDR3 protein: CASSIDGDSNQPQHF

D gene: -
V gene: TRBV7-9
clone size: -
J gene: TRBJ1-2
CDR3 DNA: TGTGCCAGCAGCCCTAGGGACGTCTATGGCTACACCTTC
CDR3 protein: CASSPRDVYGYTF

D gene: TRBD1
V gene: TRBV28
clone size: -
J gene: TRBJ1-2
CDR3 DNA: TGTGCCAGCAGTTACTCCCTGATACAGGGGGGCTATGGCTACACCTTC
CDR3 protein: CASSYSLIQGGYGYTF

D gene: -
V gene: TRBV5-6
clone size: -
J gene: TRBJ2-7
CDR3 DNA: TGTGCCAGCAGCTTGGTGAGGGGTCCCTACGAGCAGTACTTC
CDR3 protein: CASSLVRGPYEQYF

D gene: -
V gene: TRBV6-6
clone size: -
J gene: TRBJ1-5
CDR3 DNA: TGTGCCAGCAGTGACGGGCCGTATAGCAATCAGCCCCAGCATTTT
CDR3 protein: CASSDGPYSNQPQHF

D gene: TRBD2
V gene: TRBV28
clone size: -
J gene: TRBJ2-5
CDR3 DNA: TGTGCCAGCAAGCAGAGCGGGAGGCAAGAGACCCAGTACTTC
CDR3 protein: CASKQSGRQETQYF

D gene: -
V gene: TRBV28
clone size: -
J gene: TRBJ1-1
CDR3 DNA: TGTGCCAGCAGCGGCAGGGGAATGAACACTGAAGCTTTCTTT
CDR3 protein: CASSGRGMNTEAFF

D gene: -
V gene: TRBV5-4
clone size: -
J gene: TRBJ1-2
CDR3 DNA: TGTGCCAGCAGTCCCCGGACTGTTAATGCTGGCTACACCTTC
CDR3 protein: CASSPRTVNAGYTF

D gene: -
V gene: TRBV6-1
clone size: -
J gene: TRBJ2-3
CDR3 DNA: TGTGCCAGCAGTGAATGGGGCAGGGTTAAATACACAGATACGCAGTATTTT
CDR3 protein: CASSEWGRVKYTDTQYF

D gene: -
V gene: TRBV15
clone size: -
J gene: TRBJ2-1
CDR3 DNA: TGTGCCACCACCCAGGCCCAGGGCTACAATGAGCAGTTCTTC
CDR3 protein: CATTQAQGYNEQFF

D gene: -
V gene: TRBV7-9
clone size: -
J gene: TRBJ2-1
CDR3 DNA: TGTGCCAGCAGCTTAGAACCGGGTCCTCGGTTCTTC
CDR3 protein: CASSLEPGPRFF

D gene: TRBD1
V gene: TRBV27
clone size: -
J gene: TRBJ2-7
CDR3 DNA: TGTGCCAGCAGTTCAATTGAGGGGGCCGGCGAGCAGTACTTC
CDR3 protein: CASSSIEGAGEQYF

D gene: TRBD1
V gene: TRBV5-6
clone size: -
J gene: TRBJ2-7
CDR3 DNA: TGTGCCAGCAGCGGAGGGACAGGGTCCTACGAGCAGTACTTC
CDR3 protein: CASSGGTGSYEQYF

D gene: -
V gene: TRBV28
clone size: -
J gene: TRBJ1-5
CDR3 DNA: TGTGCCAGCAGTTTGTGGGAGCAGGCAAAGGGCAATCAGCCCCAGCATTTT
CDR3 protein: CASSLWEQAKGNQPQHF

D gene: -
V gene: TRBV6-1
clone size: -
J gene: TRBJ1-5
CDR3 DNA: TGTGCCAGCAGTGAATCCCCGTGGGCCAATCAGCCCCAGCATTTT
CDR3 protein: CASSESPWANQPQHF

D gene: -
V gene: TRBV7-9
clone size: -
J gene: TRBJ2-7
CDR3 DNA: TGTGCCAGCAGCTTCGCAACTTCAGGGGTCTACGAGCAGTACTTC
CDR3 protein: CASSFATSGVYEQYF

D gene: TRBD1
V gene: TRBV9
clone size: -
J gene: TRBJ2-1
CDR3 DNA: TGTGCCAGCAGCGCCGGGACAGGCAATGAGCAGTTCTTC
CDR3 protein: CASSAGTGNEQFF

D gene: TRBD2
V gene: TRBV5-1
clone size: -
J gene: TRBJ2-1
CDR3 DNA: TGCGCCAGCAGCTTGGCCCTAGCGGGAGATCGCAATGAGCAGTTCTTC
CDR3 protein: CASSLALAGDRNEQFF

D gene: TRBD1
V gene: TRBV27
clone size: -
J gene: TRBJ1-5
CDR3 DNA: TGTGCCAGCAGACGACCAGGGGGGGTGGGCGGTAATAGCAATCAGCCCCAGCATTTT
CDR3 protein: CASRRPGGVGGNSNQPQHF

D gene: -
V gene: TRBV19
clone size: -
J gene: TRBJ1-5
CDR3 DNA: TGTGCCAGTAGTATACTGGTTTATAGCAATCAGCCCCAGCATTTT
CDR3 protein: CASSILVYSNQPQHF

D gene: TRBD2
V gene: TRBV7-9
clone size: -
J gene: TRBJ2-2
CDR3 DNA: TGTGCCAGCACCAAAGGTAGTAGCGGGACCGGGGAGCTGTTTTTT
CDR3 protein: CASTKGSSGTGELFF

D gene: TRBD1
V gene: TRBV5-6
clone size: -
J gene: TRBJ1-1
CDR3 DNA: TGTGCCAGCAGCTTTAGGGACAGTCAAATTGAAGCTTTCTTT
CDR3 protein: CASSFRDSQIEAFF

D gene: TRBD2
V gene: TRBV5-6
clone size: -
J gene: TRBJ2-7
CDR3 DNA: TGTGCCAGCAGCCAAGGACTAGCGGGATCCTACGAGCAGTACTTC
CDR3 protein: CASSQGLAGSYEQYF

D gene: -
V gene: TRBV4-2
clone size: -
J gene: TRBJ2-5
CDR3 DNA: TGTGCCAGCAGCCAAGTGTGGCCTACCCAAGAGACCCAGTACTTC
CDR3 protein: CASSQVWPTQETQYF

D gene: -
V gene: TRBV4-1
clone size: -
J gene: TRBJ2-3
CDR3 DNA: TGCGCCAGCAGCTTTCGGACCAGCCCCACAGATACGCAGTATTTT
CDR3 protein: CASSFRTSPTDTQYF

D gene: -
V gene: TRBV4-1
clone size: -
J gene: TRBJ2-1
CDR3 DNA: TGCGCCAGCAGCCAAGATGCCAGGGCAATTGAGCAGTTCTTC
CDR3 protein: CASSQDARAIEQFF

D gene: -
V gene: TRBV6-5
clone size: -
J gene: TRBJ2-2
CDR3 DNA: TGTGCCAGCAGTTACTTCCCGCGCGGTGGCGGGGAGCTGTTTTTT
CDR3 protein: CASSYFPRGGGELFF

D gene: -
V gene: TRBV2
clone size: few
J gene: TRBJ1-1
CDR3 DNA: TGTGCCAGCGGGGGAACTGAAGCTTTCTTT
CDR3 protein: CASGGTEAFF